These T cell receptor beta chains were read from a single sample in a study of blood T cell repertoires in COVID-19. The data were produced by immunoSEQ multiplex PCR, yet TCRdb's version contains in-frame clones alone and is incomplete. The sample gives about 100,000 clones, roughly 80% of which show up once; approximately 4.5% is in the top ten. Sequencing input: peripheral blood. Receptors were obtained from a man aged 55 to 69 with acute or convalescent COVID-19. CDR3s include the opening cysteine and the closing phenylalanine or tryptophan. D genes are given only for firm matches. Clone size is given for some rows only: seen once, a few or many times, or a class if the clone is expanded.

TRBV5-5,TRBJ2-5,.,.,CASSYRGETQYF,TGTGCCAGCAGCTATAGAGGAGAGACCCAGTACTTC
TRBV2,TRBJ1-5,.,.,CASRPYGNSNQPQHF,TGTGCCAGCAGGCCCTACGGGAATAGCAATCAGCCCCAGCATTTT
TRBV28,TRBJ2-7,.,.,CASSFSSYEQYF,TGTGCCAGCAGTTTCAGCTCCTACGAGCAGTACTTC
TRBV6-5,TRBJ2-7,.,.,CASKNIGGHEQYF,TGTGCCAGCAAAAACATCGGGGGGCACGAGCAGTACTTC
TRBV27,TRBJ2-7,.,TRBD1,CASSSLGGQGVLEQYF,TGTGCCAGCAGCTCTTTAGGAGGACAGGGAGTATTGGAGCAGTACTTC
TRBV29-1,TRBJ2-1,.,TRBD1,CSVDVGQGIGEQFF,TGCAGCGTTGATGTGGGACAGGGGATTGGTGAGCAGTTCTTC
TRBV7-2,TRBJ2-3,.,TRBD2,CASSSTPGLAGRDTQYF,TGTGCCAGCAGCTCCACGCCCGGACTAGCGGGGCGGGATACGCAGTATTTT
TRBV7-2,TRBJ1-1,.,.,CASSLNSPRLMNTEAFF,TGTGCCAGCAGCTTAAATAGTCCCCGACTGATGAACACTGAAGCTTTCTTT
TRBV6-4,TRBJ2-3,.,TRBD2,CASSSTSGGGTDTQYF,TGTGCCAGCAGTTCTACTAGCGGGGGAGGCACAGATACGCAGTATTTT
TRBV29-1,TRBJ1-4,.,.,CSGNSATNEKLFF,TGCAGCGGGAACAGTGCAACTAATGAAAAACTGTTTTTT
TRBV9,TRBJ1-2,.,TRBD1,CASSVKPDRGNYGYTF,TGTGCCAGCAGCGTAAAGCCGGACAGGGGAAACTATGGCTACACCTTC
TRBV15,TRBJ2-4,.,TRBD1,CATSRVGQGNIQYF,TGTGCCACCAGCCGAGTAGGACAGGGGAACATTCAGTACTTC
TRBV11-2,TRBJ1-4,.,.,CASSLATGRVNEKLFF,TGTGCCAGCAGCTTAGCAACGGGAAGGGTTAATGAAAAACTGTTTTTT
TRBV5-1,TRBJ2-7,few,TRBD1,CASSLRQGGVVRYEQYF,TGCGCCAGCAGCCTTAGACAGGGCGGCGTAGTGAGATACGAGCAGTACTTC
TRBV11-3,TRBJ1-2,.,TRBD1,CASSLAGGYGYTF,TGTGCCAGCAGCTTAGCAGGGGGCTATGGCTACACCTTC
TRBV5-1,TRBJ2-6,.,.,CASSASGDSGANVLTF,TGCGCCAGCAGCGCCTCAGGTGACTCTGGGGCCAACGTCCTGACTTTC
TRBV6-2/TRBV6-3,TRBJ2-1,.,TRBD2,CASSYGTSGRGNEQFF,TGTGCCAGCAGTTACGGGACTAGCGGGAGGGGTAATGAGCAGTTCTTC
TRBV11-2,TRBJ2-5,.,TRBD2,CASSLGLAGGQETQYF,TGTGCCAGCAGCTTAGGCTTAGCGGGAGGGCAAGAGACCCAGTACTTC
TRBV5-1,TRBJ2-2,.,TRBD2,CASSLTSGGPGELFF,TGCGCCAGCAGCTTGACTAGCGGGGGTCCCGGGGAGCTGTTTTTT
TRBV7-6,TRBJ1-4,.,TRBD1,CASSSRDRGNEKLFF,TGTGCCAGCAGCTCCCGGGACAGGGGAAATGAAAAACTGTTTTTT
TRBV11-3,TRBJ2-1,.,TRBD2,CASSLGSGGINYNEQFF,TGTGCCAGCAGCTTAGGATCGGGGGGGATTAACTACAATGAGCAGTTCTTC
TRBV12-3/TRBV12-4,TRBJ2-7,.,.,CASSLGWGGEYF,TGTGCCAGCAGTTTAGGCTGGGGGGGCGAGTACTTC
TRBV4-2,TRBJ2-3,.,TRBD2,CASSKTGTSGTDTQYF,TGTGCCAGCAGCAAAACCGGGACTAGCGGGACAGATACGCAGTATTTT
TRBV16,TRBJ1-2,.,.,CASSPTRTDYGYTF,TGTGCCAGCAGCCCGACCCGGACTGATTATGGCTACACCTTC
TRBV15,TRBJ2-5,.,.,CATSSPYTGNQETQYF,TGTGCCACCAGCAGTCCTTACACCGGGAACCAAGAGACCCAGTACTTC
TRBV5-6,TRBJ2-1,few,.,CASSLVGANLYNEQFF,TGTGCCAGCAGCTTGGTGGGGGCTAACCTCTACAATGAGCAGTTCTTC
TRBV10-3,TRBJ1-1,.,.,CAISAQSNTEAFF,TGTGCCATCAGTGCGCAGTCGAACACTGAAGCTTTCTTT
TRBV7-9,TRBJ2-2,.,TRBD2,CASSLAQGGGPGELFF,TGTGCCAGCAGCTTAGCTCAGGGCGGGGGACCCGGGGAGCTGTTTTTT